This T cell receptor (beta chain) derives from a study of cytomegalovirus exposure and HLA in healthy donors. Study context: Among around 170 million T cells, an earlier analysis found 117 million unique TCR beta sequences. Of the donors genotyped, approximately 430 in all, 75% to 85% fell in the Caucasian-associated ancestry cluster. Findings and limits, study-wide: High specificity and sensitivity for cytomegalovirus status were reported for the classifier. Across donors, most TCRs were seen rarely, yet some public ones were widespread.

As to this clone: Its specificity is not known.

This CDR3 is 14 amino acids long. Germline V lookup: CDR1 MNHEY, CDR2 SMNVEV (reference sequence). Trimming removed 4 bases from V and 1 base from J, with 7 bases in between. PCR amplification relied on 60 Vbeta primers (plus 13 Jbeta primers). Sequencing used immunoSEQ multiplex PCR; TCRdb keeps in-frame clones, though not all of them. The data contain about 250,000 clones, approximately 91% of them singletons. This sequence originates from a girl aged 2 to 9 in good health and CMV-seronegative. Sample: PBMCs. This rearrangement joins TRBV27 to TRBJ2-2, with D maybe TRBD1 (5 bases). Here the CDR3 reads CASSYDRNTGELFF. CDR3 bases: TGTGCCAGCAGTTACGACAGGAACACCGGGGAGCTGTTTTTT.